The clone carrying this TCR beta chain was seen a few times. What it binds is unknown. The starting material, unfractionated whole blood, was used for total RNA extraction. The sample is drawn from a study of human T cells and chemical hapten exposure. General study points: DPC sensitization did not alter TCRs above 1 in 1000 frequency.

Unique molecular identifiers were attached to individual cDNA molecules during library preparation. In TCRdb, the 5' RACE reads were re-called with MiXCR into one record per CDR3 protein. The sample carries about 120,000 distinct CDR3 sequences, approximately 20% recorded once. V lost 0 bases and J 1 base, leaving 4 bases between the germline ends. The CDR3 contains 15 residues. Germline V gene lookup returns CDR1 SGHTA and CDR2 FQGNSA. The receptor was isolated from a human donor in good health. This chain uses TRBV7-2 with TRBJ1-6, with D uncertain. CDR3 region: CASSLARSYNSPLHF. In nucleotides, the CDR3 is TGTGCCAGCAGCTTAGCTCGGTCCTATAATTCACCCCTCCACTTT.